Listed below are T cell receptor beta chains from one sample, sequenced in a study of a mutant IDH1 vaccine in newly diagnosed glioma. TCRdb keeps only in-frame clones here, not all; method: immunoSEQ multiplex PCR. This repertoire shows tens of thousands of clones, approximately 83% found once; its top ten account for roughly 7.1%. Sequencing used PBMCs, obtained from a glioma patient treated with radiotherapy, temozolomide or both. These receptors were obtained from a woman in her forties or fifties with glioma. Both conserved end residues are part of each CDR3. Fields, in order: V gene, CDR3 length, J gene, D gene, clone size, CDR3 DNA, CDR3 protein. D genes are given only for firm matches. A clone size is listed for some rows: how often the clone was seen (once, few, many), or a class if it is expanded.

TRBV6-5	15	TRBJ2-3	TRBD2	.	TGTGCCAGCAGTTTAGCGGGGGGCCCTACAGATACGCAGTATTTT	CASSLAGGPTDTQYF
TRBV20-1	11	TRBJ2-4	.	.	TGCAGTGCTAGCCAAAAAAACATTCAGTACTTC	CSASQKNIQYF
TRBV15	15	TRBJ1-5	TRBD1	.	TGTGCCACCAGCAGAGCCGGGACAGGGAGTCAGCCCCAGCATTTT	CATSRAGTGSQPQHF
TRBV7-8	13	TRBJ1-2	.	.	TGTGCCACCTCACTTGGACTGACCTATGGCTACACCTTC	CATSLGLTYGYTF
TRBV6-1	14	TRBJ2-4	TRBD1	.	TGTGCCAGCAGTGCCGGGACAGGGGGAAACATTCAGTACTTC	CASSAGTGGNIQYF
TRBV28	13	TRBJ1-1	TRBD1	.	TGTGCCAGCAGTTTACAGGGGGCCACTGAAGCTTTCTTT	CASSLQGATEAFF
TRBV10-3	14	TRBJ1-4	.	.	TGTGCCATCAGTGGAGGGAGGGATTATGAAAAACTGTTTTTT	CAISGGRDYEKLFF
TRBV5-4	14	TRBJ2-4	TRBD1	.	TGTGCCAGCAGCTGGGGGACAGGGTTGAACATTCAGTACTTC	CASSWGTGLNIQYF
TRBV5-1	14	TRBJ2-2	.	.	TGCGCCAGCAGCTTGTCAAGGGCCAACGGGGAGCTGTTTTTT	CASSLSRANGELFF
TRBV7-2	12	TRBJ1-5	TRBD1	few	TGTGCCAGCAGCCCCCGGACAGGGCCCCAGCATTTT	CASSPRTGPQHF
TRBV6-1	13	TRBJ2-1	.	many	TGTGCCAGCAGGATACAGGGAGATAATGAGCAGTTCTTC	CASRIQGDNEQFF
TRBV6-1	12	TRBJ1-1	.	.	TGTGCCAGCAGTTCCGTCGGGCTCCGGGTTGCCTTT	CASSSVGLRVAF
TRBV5-1	13	TRBJ2-7	.	.	TGCGCCAGCAGCCCAGGGAATTCCTACGAGCAGTACTTC	CASSPGNSYEQYF
TRBV7-2	13	TRBJ2-1	TRBD1	few	TGTGCCAGCAGCTTCGCGGGACAGGGGACGCAGTTCTTC	CASSFAGQGTQFF
TRBV5-1	14	TRBJ1-1	.	once	TGCGCCAGCAGCTTGGGTTTCATGAACACTGAAGCTTTCTTT	CASSLGFMNTEAFF
TRBV10-3	15	TRBJ2-2	.	.	TGTGCCATCAGTGACAGTGTATCGAACACCGGGGAGCTGTTTTTT	CAISDSVSNTGELFF
TRBV2	14	TRBJ1-2	TRBD1	.	TGTGCCAGCAGTGAACAGGGGGCAGCATATGGCTACACCTTC	CASSEQGAAYGYTF
TRBV27	13	TRBJ2-7	.	.	TGTGCCAGCACCCTAAATCAGGGTTACGAGCAGTACTTC	CASTLNQGYEQYF
TRBV9	15	TRBJ1-2	TRBD1	.	TGTGCCAGCAGCGCCGATCCACAGGGGGCGTATGGCTACACCTTC	CASSADPQGAYGYTF
TRBV19	14	TRBJ2-2	.	.	TGTGCCAGTACCCCAGGACTAATTGGCGGGGAGCTGTTTTTT	CASTPGLIGGELFF
TRBV7-3	14	TRBJ2-3	TRBD1	.	TGTGCCAGCAGCTCGACAGGGACGACAGATACGCAGTATTTT	CASSSTGTTDTQYF
TRBV30	12	TRBJ1-1	.	once	TGTGCCTGGCACGCCTACTTCCAGGGTTCCCGTTTT	CAWHAYFQGSRF
TRBV6-1	14	TRBJ2-7	.	once	TGTGCCAGCAGTGAAACCGGAGGGCCCTTCGAGCAGTACTTC	CASSETGGPFEQYF
TRBV9	15	TRBJ1-3	.	.	TGTGCCAGCAGCCCGCGGGAGACGGAGGGAAACACCATATATTTT	CASSPRETEGNTIYF
TRBV28	15	TRBJ2-2	TRBD2	.	TGTGCCAGCAGTCCGGGACTAAGGAACACCGGGGAGCTGTTTTTT	CASSPGLRNTGELFF
TRBV2	13	TRBJ1-3	TRBD1	.	TGTGCCAGCAACAGGGGCTCTGGAAACACCATATATTTT	CASNRGSGNTIYF
TRBV19	15	TRBJ1-3	TRBD1	.	TGTGCCAGTAGTATCGCGACAGGGCCTGGAAACACCATATATTTT	CASSIATGPGNTIYF
TRBV10-2	14	TRBJ2-7	.	once	TGCGCCAGTAAAAAGACAGACCCTAACGACGAGCAGTACTTC	CASKKTDPNDEQYF
TRBV18	14	TRBJ2-7	TRBD1	.	TGTGCCAGCTCACCAGGGACAGAAGAAGACGAGCAGTACTTC	CASSPGTEEDEQYF
TRBV5-4	13	TRBJ2-7	.	.	TGTGCCAGCAGCAGTACGAGGGGTTACGAGCAGTACTTC	CASSSTRGYEQYF
TRBV7-2	14	TRBJ1-5	.	.	TGTGCCAGCAGCCCTAGGGGGGACAATCAGCCCCAGCATTTT	CASSPRGDNQPQHF
TRBV7-9	15	TRBJ1-4	.	.	TGTGCCAGCAGCCCTACAGGGTCCTCGTGGGAAAAACTGTTTTTT	CASSPTGSSWEKLFF
TRBV19	13	TRBJ2-5	TRBD1	.	TGTGCCAGCGGCCCGGGACAGCATGTGGGCCAGTACTTC	CASGPGQHVGQYF
TRBV2	15	TRBJ1-1	.	.	TGTGCCAGCAGTGAAAGTCAGGTCGGGGGCACTGAAGCTTTCTTT	CASSESQVGGTEAFF
TRBV6-6	13	TRBJ1-1	TRBD1	.	TGTGCCAGCAGTGACAGGGTATACACTGAAGCTTTCTTT	CASSDRVYTEAFF
TRBV7-9	15	TRBJ1-2	TRBD1	.	TGTGCCAGCAGCCATAATATTCGGGACAGGGAAGGCTACACCTTC	CASSHNIRDREGYTF
TRBV27	15	TRBJ2-7	.	.	TGTGCCAGCAGTTTTTCACCCTCCCGTTCCTACGAGCAGTACTTC	CASSFSPSRSYEQYF